Following are 25 T cell receptor beta chains from one sample sequenced in a study of T cells in localized non-small cell lung cancer. This table comes from immunoSEQ multiplex PCR, and its TCRdb copy is limited to in-frame clones, with some not included. Counted here are fewer than 20,000 clones, almost 90% occurring once; the ten biggest clones make up roughly 1.2%. Sequenced here: peripheral blood mononuclear cells, sampled before any cancer treatment. Receptor source: a woman aged 40 to 75 with stage III lung adenocarcinoma.

This clone is a singleton in its sample. The V call is TRBV7-2, the J call TRBJ2-1, with 8 bases fitting TRBD2. In germline, CDR1 is SGHTA, CDR2 FQGNSA. The V and J ends lost 6 bases and 9 bases, in that order; junction bases with no gene match: 13. This CDR3 has 15 residues. The CDR3 bases are TGTGCCAGCAGTTGGCGCCGGGCGGGGGGCGGTGAGCAGTTCTTC. This sequence encodes CASSWRRAGGGEQFF.

This chain links TRBV27 with TRBJ1-1; D gene ambiguous. The CDR3 spans 12 residues. Deletions cut 6 bases from V and 7 bases from J, with 12 bases between. Germline V gene data show CDR1 as MNHEY and CDR2 as SMNVEV (reference sequence). CDR3 DNA: TGTGCCAGCAGCCCAACGCCGCATGAAGCTTTCTTT. It is translated as CASSPTPHEAFF.

The chain recombines TRBV11-3 with TRBJ2-5, with 8 bases aligning to TRBD1. V was clipped by 4 bases and J by 5 bases; unmatched bases: 6. The CDR3 covers 14 residues. Germline-derived CDR1 and CDR2 are SGHNT and YENEEA. The CDR3 here is CASSYHRGTETQYF. The DNA of the CDR3 is TGTGCCAGCAGCTACCACAGGGGGACGGAGACCCAGTACTTC.

V and J are TRBV2 and TRBJ1-5; D remains unclear. V dropped 0 bases and J dropped 5 bases, with 5 bases sitting between them. Per germline, CDR1 SNHLY and CDR2 FYNNEI. The CDR3 length is 13 residues. CDR3 bases: TGTGCCAGCAGTGAAGCTTGGGATCAGCCCCAGCATTTT. Encoded protein: CASSEAWDQPQHF.

The V and J genes are TRBV5-6 and TRBJ1-2; D gene unclear. Per germline, CDR1 SGHDT and CDR2 YYEEEE. The CDR3 sequence is 11 residues long. Trimming cost V 0 bases and J 10 bases, with 7 bases left between them. The CDR3: CASSLGSTYTF. The CDR3 coding sequence is TGTGCCAGCAGCTTGGGGAGTACCTACACCTTC.

The chain joins TRBV7-3 to TRBJ2-1, with TRBD2 identical over 12 bases. This CDR3 has 18 amino acids. J lost 8 bases, V lost 0 bases, and 11 bases had no gene match. The germline V gene encodes CDR1 SGHTA and CDR2 FQGTGA. In DNA form, the CDR3 reads TGTGCCAGCAGCTTAACGTTGGCTAGCGGGGGGGCCCGCTATGAGCAGTTCTTC. It encodes CASSLTLASGGARYEQFF.

The chain links TRBV28 to TRBJ2-3; D is unresolved. Trimming removed 6 bases at V and 1 base at J, with 2 bases between. This CDR3 spans 11 amino acids. CDR1 and CDR2 (germline): MDHEN, SYDVKM. The CDR3 here is CASRRTDTQYF. The CDR3 DNA sequence: TGTGCCAGCAGGCGCACAGATACGCAGTATTTT.

This chain uses TRBV19 with TRBJ1-1, with 9 bases aligning to TRBD1. With 6 bases clipped from V and 8 bases from J, the junction kept 16 bases outside the gene matches. Germline CDR1 is LNHDA and CDR2 is SQIVND (reference sequence). The CDR3 length is 16 residues. The CDR3 is CASRLRTGEVLREAFF. Written as DNA, the CDR3 is TGTGCCAGTAGACTCCGGACAGGGGAGGTTCTACGGGAAGCTTTCTTT.

This rearrangement joins TRBV18 to TRBJ1-2, with D unclear. Trimming stripped 3 bases from V and 8 bases from J, with 16 bases between. CDR1 is KGHSH and CDR2 is LQKENI in the germline V gene. There are 14 residues in the CDR3. The CDR3 loop reads CASSPDIGSYGYTF. The CDR3 region has the DNA TGTGCCAGCTCACCCGACATAGGAAGTTACGGCTACACCTTC.

This clone was recorded only once. The chain couples TRBV11-2 to TRBJ1-2; perhaps TRBD1 as D (6 bases). Looked up from germline, CDR1 is SGHAT and CDR2 is FQNNGV. This CDR3 is built from 19 residues. V was cut by 0 bases and J by 0 bases, with 20 bases left in between. CDR3 DNA: TGTGCCAGCAGCTTAGATCAGGGGCGAGGAGGGAGCTCTAACTATGGCTACACCTTC. Protein sequence: CASSLDQGRGGSSNYGYTF.

The rearrangement links TRBV23-1 to TRBJ2-1; TRBD1 aligns across 7 bases. TRBV23-1 is designated an ORF whose function remains uncertain. With 2 bases clipped from V and 4 bases from J, the junction kept 2 bases outside the gene matches. The CDR3 runs to 14 residues. The CDR3 DNA is TGCGCCAGCAGTCAAGAACAGGGGTACAATGAGCAGTTCTTC. Its translation: CASSQEQGYNEQFF.

The chain recombines TRBV7-2 with TRBJ1-4, with TRBD1 as a possible D gene (6 bases). The CDR3 loop spans 13 amino acids. V gave up 1 base and J gave up 7 bases, with 7 bases separating them. Germline V gene data show CDR1 as SGHTA and CDR2 as FQGNSA. For the CDR3, the DNA is TGTGCCAGCAGCTTAGGGACAGTTGAAAAACTGTTTTTT. Translated: CASSLGTVEKLFF.

The chain employs TRBV6-6 and TRBJ2-2; D not certain. Germline loops: CDR1 MNHNY, CDR2 SVGAGI (reference sequence). This CDR3 contains 11 residues. The V end was cut by 6 bases, the J end by 5 bases, with 4 bases between. The CDR3 reads CASSGTGELFF. The DNA of the CDR3 is TGTGCCAGCAGCGGGACCGGGGAGCTGTTTTTT.

The chain couples TRBV10-1 to TRBJ2-7; weak D call: TRBD2 (5 bases). This CDR3 comprises 13 residues. The germline V gene has CDR1 WNHNN and CDR2 SYGVQD (reference sequence). Trimming pared 8 bases from V and 2 bases from J, leaving 13 bases between. CDR3 nucleotides: TGCGCCAGCCGAGCTTCCGGGACCTACGAGCAGTACTTC. Translated: CASRASGTYEQYF.

The chain is built from TRBV5-6 and TRBJ1-5; D not resolved. Trimming stripped 0 bases from V and 1 base from J, with 14 bases between. This CDR3 spans 17 amino acids. CDR1 is SGHDT, CDR2 YYEEEE, per germline. The CDR3 coding sequence is TGTGCCAGCAGCTTGGGAGTCAAAGGACGAAGCAATCAGCCCCAGCATTTT. Encoded protein: CASSLGVKGRSNQPQHF.

The chain links TRBV14 to TRBJ2-7, with TRBD2 as a possible D gene (6 bases). CDR3 length: 13 amino acids. Germline assignment: CDR1 SGHDN and CDR2 FVKESK. The V end lost 4 bases, the J end lost 5 bases, and 12 bases lay between the germline ends. CDR3 sequence reads: CASSPEGLDEQYF. CDR3 bases: TGTGCCAGCAGCCCGGAGGGATTGGACGAGCAGTACTTC.

The rearrangement links TRBV7-3 to TRBJ1-1; no reliable D call. Looked up from germline, CDR1 is SGHTA and CDR2 is FQGTGA. This CDR3 has 13 amino acids. V dropped 2 bases and J dropped 1 base, with 5 bases sitting between them. The CDR3 sequence is CASSLHKNTEAFF. CDR3 nucleotide sequence: TGTGCCAGCAGCTTACACAAGAACACTGAAGCTTTCTTT.

This clone was seen just once. The chain combines TRBV5-1 with TRBJ2-7; perhaps D is TRBD1 or TRBD2 (5 bases each). Germline V gives CDR1 SGHRS, CDR2 YFSETQ. This CDR3 region has 14 residues. With 4 bases removed from V and 2 bases from J, the gap between germline ends came to 13 bases. This chain's CDR3 is CASSPGTGTYEQYF. CDR3 in DNA: TGCGCCAGCAGCCCCGGGACGGGGACCTACGAGCAGTACTTC.

This chain links TRBV11-2 with TRBJ2-2; no definite D call. The CDR3 length is 13 residues. Trimming took 8 bases from V and 7 from J, leaving 14 bases between them. CDR1 is SGHAT and CDR2 is FQNNGV in the germline V gene. The CDR3 protein is CASGPTQYGELFF. Written as DNA, the CDR3 is TGTGCCAGCGGCCCCACTCAGTACGGGGAGCTGTTTTTT.

The rearrangement joins TRBV18 to TRBJ2-7; 9 bases fit TRBD1. V was pared by 5 bases and J by 9 bases, with 14 bases of the junction left unmatched. CDR1 is KGHSH, CDR2 LQKENI, per germline. This CDR3 is built from 15 residues. This CDR3 is CASSSDRGTIEVQYF. The DNA for the CDR3 is TGTGCCAGCTCATCCGACAGGGGGACGATTGAGGTGCAGTACTTC.

V usage is TRBV10-1 and J usage is TRBJ2-2; the match to TRBD1 covers 7 bases. Germline trimming cut 8 bases from V and 4 bases from J; bases unmatched to any gene: 10. There are 15 residues in the CDR3. Looked up from germline, CDR1 is WNHNN and CDR2 is SYGVQD (reference sequence). Here the CDR3 DNA reads TGCGCCAGCTGGGGACAGTCAAAACCCACCGGGGAGCTGTTTTTT. It is translated as CASWGQSKPTGELFF.

This clone has just a few counts. The gene calls are TRBV10-3 and TRBJ1-5, with D unclear. Between the trimmed V and J ends, which lost 0 bases and 7 bases, there was a span of 7 bases. This CDR3 region has 13 residues. Germline values: CDR1 ENHRY, CDR2 SYGVKD. CDR3 sequence (DNA): TGTGCCATCAGTGAGTCGGAGGGCCAGCCCCAGCATTTT. Translating gives CAISESEGQPQHF.

This clone was observed once. The rearrangement uses TRBV6-5 and TRBJ1-3, with a possible D match to TRBD1 (5 bases). The CDR3 spans 16 residues. Germline CDR1 and CDR2: MNHEY and SVGAGI. Trimming took 4 bases from V and 0 from J, leaving 13 bases between them. CDR3 DNA sequence: TGTGCCAGCAGTTCAGGGACGGCGAGCTCTGGAAACACCATATATTTT. Its translation: CASSSGTASSGNTIYF.

CDR3 in DNA: TGTGCCAGCAGTGTTCCGGGACAGGGGTCTGGAAAACTGTTTTTT. It translates to CASSVPGQGSGKLFF. The chain has TRBV2 and TRBJ1-4; 10 bases map to TRBD1. The CDR3 length is 15 residues. Germline values: CDR1 SNHLY, CDR2 FYNNEI. V lost 4 bases to trimming and J lost 10 bases; unmatched junction nucleotides: 9.

This rearrangement joins TRBV19 to TRBJ2-5; 8 positions agree with TRBD1. The last part of the DNA fits TRBJ2-7 better; the J call may be wrong. From germline, CDR1 is LNHDA and CDR2 SQIVND (reference sequence). CDR3 length equals 18 residues. The CDR3 protein is CASSIDLWRDRTSYEQYF. CDR3 nucleotides: TGTGCCAGTAGTATAGATCTATGGAGGGACAGGACCTCCTACGAGCAGTACTTC.